This T cell receptor (beta chain) stems from a study of chemoradiotherapy in HPV16-positive cancers. Concerning this clone itself: Its antigen is undetermined.

Using immunoSEQ multiplex PCR, the repertoire was profiled, and TCRdb retains in-frame clones only, with some absent. The sample lists about 5,000 clones, 70% to 80% occurring once. Overall study results and limits: For HPV16-positive patients, expanding HPV-responsive T cells associated with longer recurrence-free survival.

CDR1 and CDR2 (germline): SGDLS, YYNGEE. Trimming at V came to 4 bases and at J to 7 bases, leaving 7 bases not matched to a gene. This CDR3 region has 14 residues. Samples were taken several times over chemoradiotherapy. V usage is TRBV9 and J usage is TRBJ2-1; TRBD2 matches 8 bases. Material: tumor tissue, obtained from a patient who underwent chemoradiotherapy. This receptor was taken from a human donor with HPV-associated anogenital cancer. CDR3 bases: TGTGCCAGCAGCCCCCAACTAGCGGTTAATGAGCAGTTCTTC. It codes for CASSPQLAVNEQFF.